One and the same sample provided the 30 T cell receptor beta chains below, sequenced in a study of blood T cell repertoires in COVID-19. Here immunoSEQ multiplex PCR was the method, and the copy in TCRdb shows in-frame clones only, minus some. This sample has 250,000 to 350,000 clones, with about nine tenths found just once. Sequenced input: PBMCs or T cells enriched from blood (not recorded which). The origin of the receptors is a woman aged 18-29 years who had recovered from COVID-19.

The chain combines TRBV28 with TRBJ2-3, with TRBD1 identical over 10 bases. The junction had 7 bases not matched to a gene; V was cut back by 6 bases and J by 4 bases. Looked up from germline, CDR1 is MDHEN and CDR2 is SYDVKM. The CDR3 consists of 15 residues. DNA of the CDR3: TGTGCCAGCAGCGTTCCGGGACAGGGGTCAGATACGCAGTATTTT. Protein product: CASSVPGQGSDTQYF.

The genes are TRBV28 and TRBJ1-6; TRBD1 matches at 9 bases. CDR1 is MDHEN and CDR2 is SYDVKM in the germline V gene. The CDR3 sequence is 15 residues long. V was pared by 6 bases and J by 7 bases, with 7 bases of the junction left unmatched. The CDR3 is CASSLMDRGNSPLHF. As DNA, the CDR3 is TGTGCCAGCAGCCTTATGGACAGGGGAAATTCACCCCTCCACTTT.

This chain links TRBV19 with TRBJ2-3, with 7 bases that match TRBD2. Germline V gene sequence: CDR1 LNHDA, CDR2 SQIVND (reference sequence). V trimming: 3 bases; J trimming: 10 bases; junction bases outside the gene matches: 10. The CDR3 has 14 residues. The CDR3 nucleotides are TGTGCCAGTAGTATTGGTGGGGAGGGTATTGCGCAGTATTTT. This codes for CASSIGGEGIAQYF.

As for this clone: The junction and the germline gene differ at one end; a read error may be behind it. This chain uses TRBV19 with TRBJ2-7, with 13 bases that match TRBD2. CDR1 is LNHDA, CDR2 SQIVND, per germline (reference sequence). This CDR3 comprises 13 residues. CDR3 coding DNA: TGTGCCAGTAGTGCCGGACTAGCGGGGGATCGGCACTTC. Protein: CASSAGLAGDRHF.

This clone occurred once. The rearrangement links TRBV5-1 to TRBJ1-6; tentatively, D is TRBD1 (6 bases). The CDR3 runs to 16 residues. Germline CDR1 SGHRS, CDR2 YFSETQ. The V end was cut by 0 bases, the J end by 7 bases, with 14 bases between. CDR3 in amino acids: CASSLAPGALNSPLHF. In nucleotides, the CDR3 is TGCGCCAGCAGCTTGGCCCCAGGGGCGCTGAATTCACCCCTCCACTTT.

The chain uses TRBV27 and TRBJ1-2; the D gene is possibly TRBD1 (6 bases). Germline assignment: CDR1 MNHEY and CDR2 SMNVEV (reference sequence). The CDR3 sequence is 11 residues long. The germline V and J ends were trimmed by 6 bases and 8 bases, with 10 bases remaining between them. CDR3 coding DNA: TGTGCCAGCAGCCAGGGGTGGGGCTACACCTTC. Its protein is CASSQGWGYTF.

The chain is built from TRBV2 and TRBJ2-5; D perhaps matches TRBD1 (6 bases). Between the trimmed V and J ends, which lost 5 bases and 3 bases, there was a span of 7 bases. The germline V gene has CDR1 SNHLY and CDR2 FYNNEI. The CDR3 totals 12 residues. CDR3 nucleotide sequence: TGTGCCAGCAGTAGGACAGAAGAGACCCAGTACTTC. Translating gives CASSRTEETQYF.

This clone was seen just once. The V call is TRBV28, the J call TRBJ1-6, with TRBD1 identical over 7 bases. Trimming cost V 3 bases and J 7 bases; bases outside gene matches: 6. The germline gives CDR1 MDHEN, CDR2 SYDVKM. This CDR3 is built from 15 residues. CDR3 loop: CASSLEGAGNSPLHF. The DNA of the CDR3 is TGTGCCAGCAGTTTGGAGGGGGCTGGAAATTCACCCCTCCACTTT.

V and J are TRBV9 and TRBJ2-3; 10 bases line up with TRBD1. The CDR3 is 17 residues long. With 1 base clipped from V and 2 bases from J, the junction kept 7 bases outside the gene matches. Germline V gene lookup returns CDR1 SGDLS and CDR2 YYNGEE. The CDR3 sequence is CASSVTWDRGYTDTQYF. In DNA, the CDR3 is TGTGCCAGCAGCGTAACCTGGGACAGGGGATACACAGATACGCAGTATTTT.

For this clone: The same CDR3 is also encoded by other DNA sequences in this sample. V and J are TRBV6-5 and TRBJ1-1, with D possibly being TRBD1 (6 bases). Trimming shortened V by 6 bases and J by 0 bases, and 8 bases separated the two germline ends. The germline gives CDR1 MNHEY, CDR2 SVGAGI. The CDR3 covers 13 residues. CDR3 nucleotides: TGTGCCAGCAGAAGGACAGTGAACACTGAAGCTTTCTTT. This encodes CASRRTVNTEAFF.

This chain connects TRBV7-2 to TRBJ1-1; 7 nucleotides line up with TRBD1. The CDR3 has 16 residues. The germline gives CDR1 SGHTA, CDR2 FQGNSA. The trim removed 1 base at V and 4 bases at J, leaving 9 bases unmatched. CDR3 nucleotide sequence: TGTGCCAGCAGCTTAGTAGGCGGAGGGGGCTCCACTGAAGCTTTCTTT. It translates to CASSLVGGGGSTEAFF. The full variable domain, in which reference TRBV7-2 and TRBJ1-1 provide the parts outside the CDR3, is GAGVSQSPSNKVTEKGKDVELRCDPISGHTALYWYRQSLGQGLEFLIYFQGNSAPDKSGLPSDRFSAERTGGSVSTLTIQRTQQEDSAVYLCASSLVGGGGSTEAFFGQGTRLTVV.

V usage is TRBV5-4 and J usage is TRBJ2-3, with 9 positions matching TRBD2. The CDR3 has 15 amino acids. The J segment lost 3 bases and the V segment lost 4 bases, leaving 6 bases of the junction unmatched. Germline V gene data show CDR1 as SGHNT and CDR2 as YYREEE (reference sequence). The CDR3 DNA reads as TGTGCCAGCAGCACCGGGACTAGCTTAACAGATACGCAGTATTTT. It translates to CASSTGTSLTDTQYF.

The V and J genes are TRBV27 and TRBJ1-1; the match to TRBD1 covers 9 bases. Looked up from germline, CDR1 is MNHEY and CDR2 is SMNVEV (reference sequence). The ends lost 5 bases at V and 7 bases at J; junction bases unmatched: 8. The CDR3 extends over 14 amino acids. CDR3: CASSRNRGRGEAFF. The CDR3 DNA sequence: TGTGCCAGCAGTCGCAACAGGGGGCGCGGTGAAGCTTTCTTT.

This chain links TRBV27 with TRBJ2-1; perhaps TRBD2 as D (6 bases). CDR1 and CDR2 (germline): MNHEY, SMNVEV (reference sequence). CDR3 length: 15 residues. V was cut by 2 bases and J by 5 bases, with 13 bases left in between. The CDR3 spells CASSLGGNSNNEQFF. CDR3 bases: TGTGCCAGCAGTTTAGGCGGGAATTCTAACAATGAGCAGTTCTTC.

This clone was recorded only once. This chain uses TRBV5-6 with TRBJ1-1; D is possibly TRBD1 (6 bases). CDR1 is SGHDT, CDR2 YYEEEE, per germline. The CDR3 totals 13 residues. V was trimmed by 3 bases and J by 5 bases, leaving 11 bases between them. The CDR3 sequence: CASSSGVRTEAFF. CDR3 coding DNA: TGTGCCAGCAGCTCAGGGGTGAGAACTGAAGCTTTCTTT. Together with reference TRBV5-6 and TRBJ1-1, the CDR3 gives the full variable domain: DAGVTQSPTHLIKTRGQQVTLRCSPKSGHDTVSWYQQALGQGPQFIFQYYEEEERQRGNFPDRFSGHQFPNYSSELNVNALLLGDSALYLCASSSGVRTEAFFGQGTRLTVV.

This sequence joins TRBV5-8 and TRBJ1-6; D unresolved. The CDR3 extends over 12 amino acids. Germline lookup yields CDR1 SGHTS and CDR2 YDEGEE. Trimming took 4 bases from V and 6 from J, leaving 5 bases between them. CDR3 in DNA: TGTGCCAGCAGCACAACTAATTCACCCCTCCACTTT. Its translation: CASSTTNSPLHF. Combining the CDR3 with reference TRBV5-8 and TRBJ1-6 gives the whole variable domain EAGVTQSPTHLIKTRGQQATLRCSPISGHTSVYWYQQALGLGLQFLLWYDEGEERNRGNFPPRFSGRQFPNYSSELNVNALELEDSALYLCASSTTNSPLHFGNGTRLTVT.

V and J are TRBV13 and TRBJ1-1; unclear D gene. The ends were cut back, 1 base at V and 1 base at J, with 4 bases in the middle. From germline, CDR1 is PRHDT and CDR2 FYEKMQ (reference sequence). The CDR3 covers 13 residues. The DNA of the CDR3 is TGTGCCAGCAGCTTAGACTCGAACACTGAAGCTTTCTTT. As protein: CASSLDSNTEAFF.

The chain links TRBV29-1 to TRBJ2-7; D is uncertain. V shed 4 bases and J shed 1 base, with 8 bases lying between them. There are 12 residues in the CDR3. Germline V gene sequence: CDR1 SQVTM, CDR2 ANQGSEA. As DNA, the CDR3 is TGCAGCGTTGCGGTTCGATCCTACGAGCAGTACTTC. It is translated as CSVAVRSYEQYF.

This clone came up once. The rearrangement uses TRBV12-3 or TRBV12-4 and TRBJ1-2; no clear D gene. V shed 7 bases and J shed 4 bases, with 13 bases lying between them. This CDR3 has 13 residues. The DNA of the CDR3 is TGTGCCAGCACCCTTTTCAACTCCTATGGCTACACCTTC. Translating it yields CASTLFNSYGYTF.

V is TRBV7-9 and J is TRBJ1-1, with TRBD1 matching over 9 bases. V trimming: 8 bases; J trimming: 1 base; junction bases outside the gene matches: 8. CDR1 and CDR2 from the germline V gene are SEHNR and FQNEAQ (reference sequence). The CDR3 loop spans 15 amino acids. CDR3 sequence reads: CASGGTGRGNTEAFF. The CDR3 region has the DNA TGTGCCAGCGGAGGGACAGGGCGGGGGAACACTGAAGCTTTCTTT.

The V gene is TRBV5-8, the J gene TRBJ1-5, with D possibly matching TRBD1 (6 bases). CDR3 length: 15 amino acids. Germline CDR1 SGHTS, CDR2 YDEGEE. Trimming pared 4 bases from V and 0 bases from J, leaving 11 bases between. The CDR3 region is CASSIGQHSNQPQHF. The CDR3 region has the DNA TGTGCCAGCAGCATCGGACAGCATAGCAATCAGCCCCAGCATTTT.

Here the CDR3 DNA reads TGCAGTGCCAGTACGACGGGACAGGGAAACATTCAGTACTTC. The encoded protein is CSASTTGQGNIQYF. The chain employs TRBV20-1 and TRBJ2-4, with TRBD1 matching 9 bases. V lost 6 bases, J lost 6 bases, and 9 bases stayed unmatched. Germline V gives CDR1 DFQATT, CDR2 SNEGSKA (reference sequence). The CDR3 runs 14 residues.

The genes are TRBV5-1 and TRBJ2-2; D is possibly TRBD1 (5 bases). Trimming cost V 2 bases and J 4 bases, with 6 bases left between them. CDR3 length: 13 residues. Per the germline V gene, CDR1 is SGHRS and CDR2 is YFSETQ. The CDR3 region has the DNA TGCGCCAGCAGCTTCACAGGCACCGGGGAGCTGTTTTTT. Translation: CASSFTGTGELFF.

This clone was seen only once. The V call is TRBV7-6, the J call TRBJ1-2, with TRBD1 matching 9 bases. The CDR3 is made up of 14 amino acids. V lost 5 bases and J lost 5; bases outside the gene matches: 6. Germline V gene sequence: CDR1 SGHVS, CDR2 FNYEAQ. The CDR3 nucleotides read TGTGCCAGCAGCCTCGGACAGGGGCCTTATGGCTACACCTTC. Translation: CASSLGQGPYGYTF.

The chain combines TRBV4-1 with TRBJ2-7, with 11 bases identical to TRBD2. The V segment lost 2 bases and the J segment 0 bases; nucleotides outside the gene matches: 0. The germline V gene has CDR1 MGHRA and CDR2 YSYEKL. The CDR3 extends over 15 amino acids. The CDR3, as DNA: TGCGCCAGCAGCCAAACTAGCGGGAGCTCCTACGAGCAGTACTTC. Amino acid sequence: CASSQTSGSSYEQYF.

The chain employs TRBV11-2 and TRBJ2-2, with D possibly matching TRBD1 (5 bases). CDR3 size: 14 residues. The germline CDR1 and CDR2 sequences are SGHAT and FQNNGV. V lost 4 bases and J lost 1, with 7 bases in between. The CDR3 spells CASSSTGNTGELFF. CDR3 sequence (DNA): TGTGCCAGCAGCTCAACAGGGAACACCGGGGAGCTGTTTTTT. Based on the CDR3 plus reference TRBV11-2 and TRBJ2-2, the full variable domain is EAGVAQSPRYKIIEKRQSVAFWCNPISGHATLYWYQQILGQGPKLLIQFQNNGVVDDSQLPKDRFSAERLKGVDSTLKIQPAKLEDSAVYLCASSSTGNTGELFFGEGSRLTVL.

The count of this clone is one. This chain joins TRBV5-4 and TRBJ1-1; no clear D gene. CDR3 length: 14 residues. The germline V and J ends were trimmed by 1 base and 1 base, with 8 bases remaining between them. Per germline, CDR1 SGHNT and CDR2 YYREEE (reference sequence). The CDR3 loop is CASSLSTTNTEAFF. CDR3 nucleotides: TGTGCCAGCAGCTTGTCGACTACGAACACTGAAGCTTTCTTT. The full variable domain, completed using reference TRBV5-4 and TRBJ1-1, is ETGVTQSPTHLIKTRGQQVTLRCSSQSGHNTVSWYQQALGQGPQFIFQYYREEENGRGNFPPRFSGLQFPNYSSELNVNALELDDSALYLCASSLSTTNTEAFFGQGTRLTVV.

The chain links TRBV9 to TRBJ2-5, with D perhaps matching TRBD1 (6 bases). V lost 9 bases, J lost 3 bases, and 30 bases lay in between. Per germline, CDR1 SGDLS and CDR2 YYNGEE. The CDR3 runs 18 residues. This chain's CDR3 is CANFQGPLRGWVEETQYF. CDR3 DNA sequence: TGTGCCAACTTTCAGGGGCCCCTTAGGGGATGGGTCGAAGAGACCCAGTACTTC.

This chain uses TRBV5-1 with TRBJ2-7, with a weak D call TRBD1 (5 bases). This CDR3 has 14 amino acids. V was cut by 1 base and J by 2 bases, with 10 bases left in between. Germline CDR1 and CDR2: SGHRS and YFSETQ. The CDR3 reads CASSLRYRPYEQYF. CDR3 coding DNA: TGCGCCAGCAGCTTGAGGTACAGGCCCTACGAGCAGTACTTC.

This chain joins TRBV4-1 and TRBJ2-3; TRBD2 matches 9 bases. J gave up 4 bases and V 6 bases, and 23 bases lay outside the gene matches. This CDR3 has 20 amino acids. Germline CDR1 MGHRA, CDR2 YSYEKL. Written as DNA, the CDR3 is TGCGCCAGCAGTTCTACCCTGCAAGGTAGCGGGAGTGTTTTTGCAGATACGCAGTATTTT. Amino acids: CASSSTLQGSGSVFADTQYF.